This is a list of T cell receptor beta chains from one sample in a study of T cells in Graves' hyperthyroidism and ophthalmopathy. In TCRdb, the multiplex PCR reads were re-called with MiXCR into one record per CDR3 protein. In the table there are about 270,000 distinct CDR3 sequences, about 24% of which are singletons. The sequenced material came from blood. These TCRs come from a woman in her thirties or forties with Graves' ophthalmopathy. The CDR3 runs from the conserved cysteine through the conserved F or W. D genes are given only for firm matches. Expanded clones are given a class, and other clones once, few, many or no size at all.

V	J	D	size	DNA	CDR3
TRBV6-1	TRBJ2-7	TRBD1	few	TGTGCCAGCAGTCGGGACAGAGACTACGAGCAGTACTTC	CASSRDRDYEQYF
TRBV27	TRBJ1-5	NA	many	TGTGCCAGCAGTTCCTCTCCCGGGGGGCCTCAGCCCCAGCATTTT	CASSSSPGGPQPQHF
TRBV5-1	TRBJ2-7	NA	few	TGCGCCAGCAGCTTTAGCGGAGGCGTTACCTACGAGCAGTACTTC	CASSFSGGVTYEQYF
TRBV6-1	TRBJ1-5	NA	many	TGTGCCAGCAGTGACTGGGGGAGCAATCAGCCCCAGCATTTT	CASSDWGSNQPQHF
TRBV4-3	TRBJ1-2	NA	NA	TGCGCCAGCAGCCCAGCGGGGACCGCGGGCCAGGGCTATGGCTACACCTTC	CASSPAGTAGQGYGYTF
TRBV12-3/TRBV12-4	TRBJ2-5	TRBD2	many	TGTGCCAGCAGTTTAGCGGGGAGAGCGGGACAAGAGACCCAGTACTTC	CASSLAGRAGQETQYF
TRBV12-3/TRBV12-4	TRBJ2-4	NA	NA	TGTGCCAGCAGTTTCCCGGGAGTCGCAGCCAAAAACATTCAGTACTTC	CASSFPGVAAKNIQYF
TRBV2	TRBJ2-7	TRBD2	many	TGTGCCAGCAGTCACTACCATAGCGGGAGGGCTTCTGACGAGCAGTACTTC	CASSHYHSGRASDEQYF
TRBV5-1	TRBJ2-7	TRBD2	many	TGCGCCAGCAGCCCGGGGGGACTAGCGGGAGGCCAGAGGTACGAGCAGTACTTC	CASSPGGLAGGQRYEQYF
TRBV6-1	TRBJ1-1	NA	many	TGTGCCAGCAGCACGGGGGGACCACTGAACACTGAAGCTTTCTTT	CASSTGGPLNTEAFF
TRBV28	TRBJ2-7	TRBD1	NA	TGTGCCAGCAGTGTCGGGACAGGCGACGAGCAGTACTTC	CASSVGTGDEQYF
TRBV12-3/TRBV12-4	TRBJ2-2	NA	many	TGTGCCAGCAGGTCTGGGCTGGGCTCCGGGGAGCTGTTTTTT	CASRSGLGSGELFF
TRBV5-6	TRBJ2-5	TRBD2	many	TGTGCCAGCAGCTTGGTAGCGGGAGCTATTTTGGAGACCCAGTACTTC	CASSLVAGAILETQYF
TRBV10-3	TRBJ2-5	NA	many	TGTGCCATCGGTATTGGGGCGTTGGAGACCCAGTACTTC	CAIGIGALETQYF
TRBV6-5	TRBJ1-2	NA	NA	TGTGCCAGCAGTTACTCGTGGACACAGACTAACTATGGCTACACCTTC	CASSYSWTQTNYGYTF
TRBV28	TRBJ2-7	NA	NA	TGTGCCAGCAGTTTCGGGTTTCCCTACGAGCAGTACTTC	CASSFGFPYEQYF
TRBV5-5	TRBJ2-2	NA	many	TGTGCCAGCAGGTTTTGGACCGCTAGCGAAGCCGGGGAGCTGTTTTTT	CASRFWTASEAGELFF
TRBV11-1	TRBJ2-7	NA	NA	TGTGCCAGCAGCTTAGAACAAGGCCCCTACGAGCAGTACTTC	CASSLEQGPYEQYF
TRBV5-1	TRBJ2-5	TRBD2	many	TGCGCCAGCAGCAAGGGACTAGGACAAGAGACCCAGTACTTC	CASSKGLGQETQYF
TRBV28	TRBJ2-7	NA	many	TGTGCCAGTTCCCGGACCGGGGTCCCGGGTTTTTACGAGCAGTACTTC	CASSRTGVPGFYEQYF
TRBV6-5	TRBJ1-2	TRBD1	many	TGTGCCAGCAGTCCCCAAGACAGGGCCCTCTATGGCTACACCTTC	CASSPQDRALYGYTF
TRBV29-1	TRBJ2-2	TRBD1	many	TGCAGCGTCCAAGGGACAGGGCGGACCGGGGAGCTGTTTTTT	CSVQGTGRTGELFF
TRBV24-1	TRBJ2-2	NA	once	TGTGCCACCAGTCTTGTGAGCACCGGGGAGCTGTTTTTT	CATSLVSTGELFF
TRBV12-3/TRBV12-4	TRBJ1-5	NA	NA	TGTGCCAGCAGTACCATGGGGGGAAGCAATCAGCCCCAGCATTTT	CASSTMGGSNQPQHF
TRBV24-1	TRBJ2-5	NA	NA	TGTGCCACCAGTGATTGGCGACTCGGGGAGACCCAGTACTTC	CATSDWRLGETQYF
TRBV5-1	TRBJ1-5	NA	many	TGCGCCAGCAGCTTGGAGGGGCAGCCCCAGCATTTT	CASSLEGQPQHF
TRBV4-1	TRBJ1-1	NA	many	TGCGCCAGCAGCCCCCCCCCGGGGAGGAACACTGAAGCTTTCTTT	CASSPPPGRNTEAFF
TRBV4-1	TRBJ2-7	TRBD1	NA	TGCGCCAGCAGCCAAGATCCCGGGACAGCGGCAGGATTTCGGTACTTC	CASSQDPGTAAGFRYF